The 4 T cell receptor beta chains below all came from one sample that was sequenced in a study of blood T cell repertoires in COVID-19. The protocol was immunoSEQ multiplex PCR, while the TCRdb copy is restricted to in-frame clones and leaves out a portion. The top ten clones hold less than 3.5% of a sample with 250,000 or so clones, 88% of them seen once. The sequencing sample was made of peripheral blood. All receptors come from a woman aged 60-75 years with acute or convalescent COVID-19.

Concerning this clone: Other DNA sequences in this sample translate to the same CDR3. V is TRBV19 and J is TRBJ1-5; D may be TRBD1 (6 bases). Trimming took 6 bases from V and 0 from J, leaving 9 bases between them. CDR3 length equals 14 residues. Germline V gene lookup returns CDR1 LNHDA and CDR2 SQIVND (reference sequence). The CDR3 sequence: CASSTTGSNQPQHF. The CDR3 nucleotides read TGTGCCAGTAGCACGACAGGTAGCAATCAGCCCCAGCATTTT.

This clone has just a few counts. The chain joins TRBV5-4 to TRBJ2-7; TRBD1 matches 11 bases. Germline V gene data show CDR1 as SGHNT and CDR2 as YYREEE (reference sequence). The J segment lost 7 bases and the V segment lost 4 bases, leaving 7 bases of the junction unmatched. The CDR3 is 14 amino acids. CDR3 in amino acids: CASSVGTGGWEQYF. In nucleotides, the CDR3 is TGTGCCAGCAGCGTCGGGACAGGGGGTTGGGAGCAGTACTTC.

V gene TRBV5-1 combines with J gene TRBJ1-1; 11 bases map to TRBD1. The CDR3 runs to 16 residues. CDR1 is SGHRS, CDR2 YFSETQ, per germline. V gave up 5 bases and J gave up 0 bases; unmatched junction bases: 6. In DNA form, the CDR3 reads TGCGCCAGCAGGGCTGGACAGGGGGCTGTGAACACTGAAGCTTTCTTT. As protein: CASRAGQGAVNTEAFF.

The chain uses TRBV30 and TRBJ1-2; 8 positions match TRBD1. The V gene's germline CDR1 is GTSNPN and CDR2 SVGIG (reference sequence). V shed 2 bases and J 8 bases; nucleotides not matched to a gene: 7. This CDR3 region has 13 residues. The CDR3 coding sequence is TGTGCCTGGAGTCCCTATGACAGGGGAGGCTACACCTTC. Translating it yields CAWSPYDRGGYTF.